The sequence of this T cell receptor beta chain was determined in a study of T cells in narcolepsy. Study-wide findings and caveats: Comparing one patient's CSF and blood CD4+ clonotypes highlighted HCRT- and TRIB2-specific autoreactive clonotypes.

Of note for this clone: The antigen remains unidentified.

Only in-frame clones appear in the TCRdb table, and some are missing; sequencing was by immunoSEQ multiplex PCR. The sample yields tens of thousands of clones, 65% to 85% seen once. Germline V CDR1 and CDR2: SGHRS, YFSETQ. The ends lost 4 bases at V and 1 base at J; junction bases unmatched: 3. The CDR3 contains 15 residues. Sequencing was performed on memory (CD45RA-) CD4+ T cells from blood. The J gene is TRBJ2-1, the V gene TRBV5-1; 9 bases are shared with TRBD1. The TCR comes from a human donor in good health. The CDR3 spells CASSGTGTSYNEQFF. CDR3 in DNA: TGCGCCAGCAGCGGGACAGGGACATCCTACAATGAGCAGTTCTTC.